Listed here are 23 T cell receptor beta chains from one sample, sequenced in a study of control samples from healthy donors and cancer patients. Assay: immunoSEQ multiplex PCR; the TCRdb copy retains only in-frame clones and omits some. The sample lists 75,000 to 100,000 clones, 82% seen once, with roughly 2% in the top ten. Sample: blood. These receptors were collected from a man aged 55-75 years in good health.

This clone was seen only a few times. The rearrangement links TRBV2 to TRBJ1-1; a weak D match, TRBD1 (5 bases). The CDR3 length is 16 residues. Germline lookup yields CDR1 SNHLY and CDR2 FYNNEI. Trimming removed 1 base at V and 4 bases at J, with 16 bases between. The CDR3 DNA reads TGTGCCAGCAGTGAAGTCCGGCGGCGGAGGGGCACTGAAGCTTTCTTT. Translation gives CASSEVRRRRGTEAFF.

The V and J genes are TRBV25-1 and TRBJ2-7; 7 positions match TRBD2. The CDR3 has 15 amino acids. With 10 bases clipped from V and 2 bases from J, the junction kept 14 bases outside the gene matches. Germline V lookup: CDR1 MGHDK, CDR2 SYGVNS. In DNA form, the CDR3 reads TGTGCCACCTCGGGACTACATCAATTCACCTACGAGCAGTACTTC. It codes for CATSGLHQFTYEQYF.

V gene TRBV19 combines with J gene TRBJ1-2; D is unclear. CDR3 size: 12 residues. V shed 5 bases and J shed 5 bases, with 9 bases lying between them. Looked up from germline, CDR1 is LNHDA and CDR2 is SQIVND (reference sequence). This CDR3 is CASSPRGYGYTF. The CDR3 DNA reads TGTGCCAGTAGTCCCCGAGGGTATGGCTACACCTTC.

This clone was seen more than once but under ten times. The chain carries TRBV6-4 and TRBJ2-1; D possibly matches TRBD1 or TRBD2 (6 bases each). Trimming shortened V by 8 bases and J by 2 bases, and 10 bases separated the two germline ends. The CDR3 spans 13 residues. Germline CDR1 MRHNA, CDR2 SNTAGT. The CDR3 protein is CASGGRAYNEQFF. CDR3 nucleotide sequence: TGTGCCAGCGGGGGGCGGGCCTACAATGAGCAGTTCTTC.

The V and J genes are TRBV2 and TRBJ1-3; D call uncertain. CDR3 length equals 15 residues. V shed 7 bases and J shed 0 bases, with 13 bases lying between them. The V gene's germline CDR1 is SNHLY and CDR2 FYNNEI. The CDR3 DNA is TGTGCCAGCAACCGGCAGGCATACTCTGGAAACACCATATATTTT. Its translation is CASNRQAYSGNTIYF.

The chain has TRBV7-9 and TRBJ1-1, with TRBD1 as a possible D gene (6 bases). V was pared by 4 bases and J by 6 bases, with 24 bases between. Germline V lookup: CDR1 SEHNR, CDR2 FQNEAQ (reference sequence). The CDR3 runs 17 residues. The CDR3 bases are TGTGCCAGCAGCTCCTCAGGGGCCGCCCTTCTGGGGCCTGAAGCTTTCTTT. Translation gives CASSSSGAALLGPEAFF.

The chain uses TRBV10-3 and TRBJ2-7; 9 nucleotides align to TRBD1. This CDR3 is built from 13 residues. With V trimmed by 5 bases and J by 6 bases, 5 bases remained unmatched. Germline V gene data show CDR1 as ENHRY and CDR2 as SYGVKD. CDR3 protein: CAISPGTGREQYF. The CDR3 bases are TGTGCCATCAGTCCCGGGACAGGGCGCGAGCAGTACTTC.

The V call is TRBV24-1, the J call TRBJ2-5; D might be TRBD2 (6 bases). V was clipped by 5 bases and J by 5 bases, with 8 bases between them. Per the germline V gene, CDR1 is KGHDR and CDR2 is SFDVKD. There are 12 residues in the CDR3. CDR3 bases: TGTGCCACCAGTGCCGGAGGGGAGACCCAGTACTTC. It yields the protein CATSAGGETQYF.

The chain combines TRBV9 with TRBJ2-1, with D uncertain. This CDR3 contains 12 residues. Germline loops: CDR1 SGDLS, CDR2 YYNGEE. Trimming left V 4 bases short and J 12 bases short, with 14 bases between. The chain's CDR3 is CASSPSPGGQFF. DNA of the CDR3: TGTGCCAGCAGCCCCAGTCCGGGCGGGCAGTTCTTC.

The rearrangement uses TRBV5-1 and TRBJ2-3, with 8 bases that match TRBD1. This CDR3 is 16 amino acids long. Germline V gene sequence: CDR1 SGHRS, CDR2 YFSETQ. V lost 4 bases, J lost 2 bases, and 9 bases stayed unmatched. CDR3 coding DNA: TGCGCCAGCAGCGCTTTGGGGACAGGTGACACAGATACGCAGTATTTT. As protein: CASSALGTGDTDTQYF.

The V and J genes are TRBV5-4 and TRBJ2-1; the D is unclear. Deletions cut 2 bases from V and 10 bases from J, with 10 bases between. This CDR3 contains 12 residues. Germline lookup yields CDR1 SGHNT and CDR2 YYREEE (reference sequence). This CDR3 is CASSFGRLEQFF. The CDR3 DNA reads as TGTGCCAGCAGCTTCGGTAGGCTCGAGCAGTTCTTC.

This chain links TRBV5-1 with TRBJ1-2; 8 positions agree with TRBD1. Germline CDR1 SGHRS, CDR2 YFSETQ. The CDR3 is made up of 15 amino acids. Unmatched junction bases numbered 9, after V lost 4 bases and J lost 4 bases. The CDR3 DNA is TGCGCCAGCAGCCCCACGACAGGGGAAAGCTATGGCTACACCTTC. Translating gives CASSPTTGESYGYTF.

The V and J genes are TRBV20-1 and TRBJ2-2; no reliable D call. From germline, CDR1 is DFQATT and CDR2 SNEGSKA (reference sequence). This CDR3 contains 12 residues. The V gene lost 3 bases and the J gene lost 3 bases, with 5 bases spanning the gap. CDR3 loop: CSASKHTGELFF. The CDR3 bases are TGCAGTGCTAGTAAGCACACCGGGGAGCTGTTTTTT.

The chain combines TRBV30 with TRBJ2-7; D may match TRBD1 or TRBD2 (5 bases each). There are 12 residues in the CDR3. CDR1 and CDR2 from the germline V gene are GTSNPN and SVGIG (reference sequence). With 4 bases removed from V and 6 bases from J, the gap between germline ends came to 13 bases. CDR3 protein: CAWTGLSSEQYF. The CDR3 DNA reads TGTGCCTGGACGGGGCTATCATCCGAGCAGTACTTC. The full variable domain, its missing parts supplied by reference TRBV30 and TRBJ2-7, is SQTIHQWPATLVQPVGSPLSLECTVEGTSNPNLYWYRQAAGRGLQLLFYSVGIGQISSEVPQNLSASRPQDRQFILSSKKLLLSDSGFYLCAWTGLSSEQYFGPGTRLTVT.

This clone was picked up one time. V gene TRBV2 combines with J gene TRBJ1-4; 7 nucleotides line up with TRBD1. J gave up 8 bases and V 3 bases, and 12 bases lay outside the gene matches. This CDR3 region has 16 residues. Germline CDR1 and CDR2: SNHLY and FYNNEI. CDR3 region: CASSDRATGRREKLFF. DNA of the CDR3: TGTGCCAGCAGTGATAGGGCGACAGGGCGGCGGGAAAAACTGTTTTTT.

The chain links TRBV4-1 to TRBJ2-7; D remains ambiguous. The CDR3 contains 12 residues. V was pared by 4 bases and J by 1 base, with 5 bases between. Germline CDR1 MGHRA, CDR2 YSYEKL. DNA for the CDR3: TGCGCCAGCAGCCGGGATTCCTACGAGCAGTACTTC. It codes for CASSRDSYEQYF.

CDR3 protein: CASSLDRGSGNTIYF. In nucleotides, the CDR3 is TGTGCCAGCAGCCTCGACAGGGGCTCTGGAAACACCATATATTTT. The V and J genes are TRBV9 and TRBJ1-3; 8 bases match TRBD1. Losses at the gene ends were 4 bases for V and 0 bases for J; bases not matched to a gene: 3. The CDR3 is 15 amino acids. Germline V CDR1 and CDR2: SGDLS, YYNGEE.

This clone was counted a few times. CDR3 sequence (DNA): TGTGCCAGCAGCTTGAATCTTAATTCACCCCTCCACTTT. Its protein is CASSLNLNSPLHF. This chain joins TRBV11-2 and TRBJ1-6, with no clear D. The ends were cut back, 3 bases at V and 6 bases at J, with 6 bases in the middle. This CDR3 region has 13 residues. Looked up from germline, CDR1 is SGHAT and CDR2 is FQNNGV.

V is TRBV4-1 and J is TRBJ1-1; D may be TRBD1 (5 bases). From germline, CDR1 is MGHRA and CDR2 YSYEKL. V lost 3 bases and J lost 4, with 15 bases in between. The CDR3 contains 15 residues. The CDR3 nucleotides read TGCGCCAGCAGCCATGTGGGAGCCGGGGGCACTGAAGCTTTCTTT. Translation: CASSHVGAGGTEAFF.

The sample holds one count of this clone. V and J are TRBV4-1 and TRBJ1-1, with D unclear. The CDR3 is 11 residues long. The germline gives CDR1 MGHRA, CDR2 YSYEKL. Between the trimmed V and J ends, which lost 1 base and 7 bases, there was a span of 4 bases. CDR3: CASSQGIEAFF. The CDR3 DNA is TGCGCCAGCAGCCAAGGGATTGAAGCTTTCTTT.

The CDR3 DNA is TGCAAAGGGGACCGGATCAATGAGCAGTTCTTC. This encodes CKGDRINEQFF. The genes are TRBV20-1 and TRBJ2-1; the D call may be TRBD1 or TRBD2 (5 bases each). CDR3 size: 11 residues. CDR1 is DFQATT, CDR2 SNEGSKA, per germline (reference sequence).

The rearrangement uses TRBV29-1 and TRBJ2-5; 7 bases map to TRBD2. Germline CDR1 reads SQVTM; CDR2 reads ANQGSEA. The V gene end was trimmed by 5 bases and the J gene end by 10 bases; junction bases not matched to a gene: 7. The CDR3 length is 11 residues. The CDR3 region has the DNA TGCAGCGTTCGGGCGGGGGAGGGCCAGTACTTC. Encoded protein: CSVRAGEGQYF.

The rearrangement joins TRBV27 to TRBJ2-3; D possibly matches TRBD1 or TRBD2 (5 bases each). This CDR3 contains 15 residues. Trimming took off 5 bases at V and 3 bases at J, with 15 bases between the two ends. The germline CDR1 and CDR2 sequences are MNHEY and SMNVEV (reference sequence). CDR3 loop: CASSLRDPATDTQYF. In DNA form, the CDR3 reads TGTGCCAGCAGTCTACGGGACCCCGCGACAGATACGCAGTATTTT.